The sample holds one count of the clone carrying this T cell receptor (beta chain). Germline trimming cut 8 bases from V and 1 base from J; bases unmatched to any gene: 8. CDR1 and CDR2 (germline): SEHNR, FQNEAQ (reference sequence). The CDR3 has 15 residues. This sample stems from a study of cytomegalovirus exposure and HLA in healthy donors. Amplification used 60 Vbeta primers and 13 Jbeta primers. Profiled with immunoSEQ multiplex PCR; TCRdb holds only in-frame clones, not every one. The sample holds about 190,000 clones, around 81% seen once. The V gene is TRBV7-9, the J gene TRBJ1-5, with TRBD1 identical over 7 bases. The specimen was PBMCs. The receptor was isolated from a woman aged 18-29 years in good health and CMV-seropositive. The CDR3 is CASGRQGGSNQPQHF. The CDR3 DNA sequence: TGTGCCAGCGGGCGACAGGGTGGGAGCAATCAGCCCCAGCATTTT.